The 9 T cell receptor beta chains in this list originate from one sample, sequenced in a study of shared clonotypes between healthy human individuals. TCRdb keeps only in-frame clones here, not all; method: immunoSEQ multiplex PCR. The table lists 2,100,000 or so clones, approximately 94% of them singletons. Sequences were obtained from naive CD4+ T cells sorted from blood. This sample's subset: CD45RA+ positively selected. These receptor sequences come from a man aged 18 to 29 in good health.

Comments on this clone: In the same sample, other DNA sequences code for this CDR3. The chain couples TRBV4-1 to TRBJ1-6; maybe TRBD1 (6 bases). Trimming took off 1 base at V and 7 bases at J, with 11 bases between the two ends. CDR3 length: 15 residues. The V gene's germline CDR1 is MGHRA and CDR2 YSYEKL. The CDR3 is CASSQAGQGNSPLHF. The CDR3 DNA is TGCGCCAGCAGCCAAGCCGGGCAGGGGAATTCACCCCTCCACTTT.

This clone was found a few times. The chain joins TRBV30 to TRBJ1-1; D not resolved. The CDR3 runs 11 residues. The V gene lost 4 bases and the J gene lost 8 bases, with 11 bases spanning the gap. CDR1 and CDR2 from the germline V gene are GTSNPN and SVGIG (reference sequence). This CDR3 reads CAWKSATEAFF. CDR3 coding DNA: TGTGCCTGGAAATCAGCCACGGAAGCTTTCTTT. Full variable domain (missing parts from reference TRBV30 and TRBJ1-1): SQTIHQWPATLVQPVGSPLSLECTVEGTSNPNLYWYRQAAGRGLQLLFYSVGIGQISSEVPQNLSASRPQDRQFILSSKKLLLSDSGFYLCAWKSATEAFFGQGTRLTVV.

This chain joins TRBV30 and TRBJ2-7; TRBD1 aligns across 10 bases. The length of the CDR3 is 14 residues. J lost 2 bases, V lost 2 bases, and 3 bases had no gene match. Germline V gene lookup returns CDR1 GTSNPN and CDR2 SVGIG (reference sequence). The CDR3 is CAWSLGQGTYEQYF. In nucleotides, the CDR3 is TGTGCCTGGAGTTTGGGACAGGGGACCTACGAGCAGTACTTC.

The rearrangement uses TRBV30 and TRBJ1-2; unclear D gene. CDR3 length: 13 residues. The germline V and J ends were trimmed by 1 base and 3 bases, with 9 bases remaining between them. Germline values: CDR1 GTSNPN, CDR2 SVGIG (reference sequence). The CDR3 DNA reads TGTGCCTGGAGTGAGGAAGGTTACTATGGCTACACCTTC. It encodes CAWSEEGYYGYTF.

This sequence joins TRBV19 and TRBJ1-6; D is uncertain. This CDR3 is 13 amino acids long. The V end was cut by 0 bases, the J end by 8 bases, with 5 bases between. Germline V gene sequence: CDR1 LNHDA, CDR2 SQIVND (reference sequence). CDR3 loop: CASSIDADSPLHF. As DNA, the CDR3 is TGTGCCAGTAGTATAGATGCTGATTCACCCCTCCACTTT. Looking up the rest from reference TRBV19 and TRBJ1-6 gives the full variable domain: DGGITQSPKYLFRKEGQNVTLSCEQNLNHDAMYWYRQDPGQGLRLIYYSQIVNDFQKGDIAEGYSVSREKKESFPLTVTSAQKNPTAFYLCASSIDADSPLHFGNGTRLTVT.

The chain combines TRBV27 with TRBJ1-1; D not resolved. The CDR3 contains 13 residues. The V end lost 5 bases, the J end lost 1 base, and 8 bases lay between the germline ends. CDR1 MNHEY and CDR2 SMNVEV come from the germline V gene (reference sequence). CDR3 residues: CASSSMRNTEAFF. The CDR3 DNA reads TGTGCCAGCAGTAGCATGCGGAACACTGAAGCTTTCTTT.

The genes are TRBV7-2 and TRBJ1-5; no reliable D call. Trimming shortened V by 1 base and J by 0 bases, and 7 bases separated the two germline ends. The germline gives CDR1 SGHTA, CDR2 FQGNSA. The CDR3 length is 15 residues. DNA for the CDR3: TGTGCCAGCAGCTTAGTCCCTTATAGCAATCAGCCCCAGCATTTT. Residues: CASSLVPYSNQPQHF.

The chain uses TRBV7-9 and TRBJ2-7; 7 bases line up with TRBD1. The CDR3 totals 13 residues. CDR1 and CDR2 (germline): SEHNR, FQNEAQ (reference sequence). The CDR3 is CSSQGQGAYEQYF. Written as DNA, the CDR3 is TGTTCTTCCCAGGGGCAGGGGGCCTACGAGCAGTACTTC. Supplemented by reference TRBV7-9 and TRBJ2-7, the full variable domain reads DTGVSQNPRHKITKRGQNVTFRCDPISEHNRLYWYRQTLGQGPEFLTYFQNEAQLEKSRLLSDRFSAERPKGSFSTLEIQRTEQGDSAMYLCSSQGQGAYEQYFGPGTRLTVT.

V usage is TRBV30 and J usage is TRBJ1-4; D remains ambiguous. CDR1 and CDR2 from the germline V gene are GTSNPN and SVGIG (reference sequence). Trimming pared 1 base from V and 8 bases from J, leaving 11 bases between. This CDR3 spans 13 amino acids. CDR3 sequence reads: CAWSAGVGEKLFF. CDR3 nucleotide sequence: TGTGCCTGGAGTGCCGGGGTTGGGGAAAAACTGTTTTTT.